This TCR beta chain was captured by sequencing in a study of cytomegalovirus exposure and HLA in healthy donors. General observations from the study: The Asian-associated ancestry cluster reportedly had fewer N-insertions than the approximately 670-donor mean in a later analysis.

Details on this clone: Its antigen is not identified.

Primers included in the PCR were 60 Vbeta and 13 Jbeta primers. The repertoire was sequenced with immunoSEQ multiplex PCR; TCRdb's copy has only in-frame clones and lacks some. This sample carries about 160,000 clones, approximately 78% of them seen once, and the ten largest clones take 7.5% to 9%. Germline values: CDR1 MNHNY, CDR2 SVGAGI (reference sequence). This CDR3 contains 14 residues. The ends lost 5 bases at V and 3 bases at J; junction bases unmatched: 2. Material: PBMCs. The gene calls are TRBV6-6 and TRBJ2-2; 8 bases align to TRBD1. This receptor was identified in a male donor in good health and CMV-seropositive. The CDR3 region has the DNA TGTGCCAGCAGTGAGACAGGGGACACCGGGGAGCTGTTTTTT. This gives the protein CASSETGDTGELFF.